A selection of T cell receptor beta chains follows, all from one sample in a study of blood T cell repertoires in COVID-19. Sequencing was performed with immunoSEQ multiplex PCR; in TCRdb, only in-frame clones are kept and a portion is missing. The table lists roughly 250,000 clones, roughly 93% of them singletons. The sequenced material came from PBMCs or T cells enriched from blood (not recorded which). The source is a woman in her thirties or forties with acute COVID-19. Each CDR3 is given with its conserved first and last residue. A D gene is named only where the DNA matches it firmly. Not every row has a clone size; where given, it reads once, few, many or a size class.

size: -; J: TRBJ1-5; length: 16; V: TRBV7-9; D: TRBD1; CDR3: CASSFDDRGGNQPQHF; DNA: TGTGCCAGCAGCTTCGATGACAGGGGAGGGAATCAGCCCCAGCATTTT
size: once; J: TRBJ2-1; length: 14; V: TRBV28; D: -; CDR3: CASKGAGVVNEQFF; DNA: TGTGCCAGCAAAGGTGCAGGGGTGGTCAATGAGCAGTTCTTC
size: -; J: TRBJ1-1; length: 13; V: TRBV3-1/TRBV3-2; D: -; CDR3: CASSSNRNTEAFF; DNA: TGTGCCAGCAGCTCAAATAGGAACACTGAAGCTTTCTTT
size: -; J: TRBJ1-2; length: 17; V: TRBV18; D: TRBD1; CDR3: CASSPGQGDLGNYGYTF; DNA: TGTGCCAGCTCCCCGGGACAGGGTGACCTCGGTAACTATGGCTACACCTTC
size: -; J: TRBJ2-3; length: 15; V: TRBV7-3; D: TRBD2; CDR3: CASSTQSGSSDTQYF; DNA: TGTGCCAGCAGCACTCAAAGCGGGAGCTCAGATACGCAGTATTTT
size: -; J: TRBJ2-3; length: 14; V: TRBV30; D: TRBD2; CDR3: CAWSRTSGGDTQYF; DNA: TGTGCCTGGAGCAGGACTAGCGGGGGAGATACGCAGTATTTT
size: -; J: TRBJ2-1; length: 16; V: TRBV5-1; D: TRBD2; CDR3: CASSLEASGDQTEQFF; DNA: TGCGCCAGCAGCTTGGAGGCTAGCGGCGACCAAACTGAGCAGTTCTTC
size: -; J: TRBJ2-3; length: 15; V: TRBV7-2; D: TRBD2; CDR3: CASSLTSGSADTQYF; DNA: TGTGCCAGCAGCCTTACTAGCGGGAGCGCAGATACGCAGTATTTT
size: -; J: TRBJ2-5; length: 18; V: TRBV14; D: TRBD2; CDR3: CASSQDRVAGGATETQYF; DNA: TGTGCCAGCAGCCAAGATCGGGTAGCGGGGGGTGCCACGGAGACCCAGTACTTC
size: -; J: TRBJ1-3; length: 17; V: TRBV4-1; D: TRBD1; CDR3: CASSQEGQGASGNTIYF; DNA: TGCGCCAGCAGCCAAGAGGGACAGGGGGCTTCTGGAAACACCATATATTTT
size: -; J: TRBJ1-2; length: 14; V: TRBV5-1; D: -; CDR3: CASSWGGRGNGYTF; DNA: TGCGCCAGCAGCTGGGGGGGGAGAGGGAATGGCTACACCTTC
size: once; J: TRBJ1-1; length: 14; V: TRBV9; D: TRBD1; CDR3: CASSAGTGETEAFF; DNA: TGTGCCAGCAGCGCCGGGACAGGGGAGACTGAAGCTTTCTTT
size: -; J: TRBJ2-5; length: 17; V: TRBV9; D: -; CDR3: CASSVGGRLGNQETQYF; DNA: TGTGCCAGCAGCGTAGGCGGCAGACTCGGCAACCAAGAGACCCAGTACTTC
size: once; J: TRBJ2-1; length: 16; V: TRBV7-3; D: TRBD1; CDR3: CASSLRAGGGVNEQFF; DNA: TGTGCCAGCAGCTTAAGGGCAGGGGGTGGGGTCAATGAGCAGTTCTTC
size: -; J: TRBJ2-5; length: 13; V: TRBV7-9; D: -; CDR3: CASSLDGGETQYF; DNA: TGTGCCAGCAGCTTAGACGGGGGAGAGACCCAGTACTTC
size: -; J: TRBJ2-7; length: 15; V: TRBV30; D: -; CDR3: CAWSVLKGMESEQYF; DNA: TGTGCCTGGAGTGTACTGAAGGGGATGGAGTCCGAGCAGTACTTC
size: -; J: TRBJ2-7; length: 19; V: TRBV7-9; D: TRBD2; CDR3: CASSLKGTSGTPPSYEQYF; DNA: TGTGCCAGCAGCTTAAAGGGGACTAGCGGGACCCCACCCTCCTACGAGCAGTACTTC
size: -; J: TRBJ1-1; length: 15; V: TRBV3-1/TRBV3-2; D: -; CDR3: CASSLNQRMNTEAFF; DNA: TGTGCCAGCAGCCTCAATCAGAGGATGAACACTGAAGCTTTCTTT
size: -; J: TRBJ2-1; length: 15; V: TRBV15; D: -; CDR3: CATSSLGSPAGEQFF; DNA: TGTGCCACCAGCAGCCTAGGCTCCCCCGCGGGAGAGCAGTTCTTC
size: -; J: TRBJ1-6; length: 15; V: TRBV6-5; D: -; CDR3: CASSYSSVAGSPLHF; DNA: TGTGCCAGCAGTTACTCATCAGTCGCGGGTTCACCCCTCCACTTT
size: -; J: TRBJ1-1; length: 15; V: TRBV5-6; D: TRBD1; CDR3: CASSLYDRGYTEAFF; DNA: TGTGCCAGCAGCTTGTACGACAGGGGATACACTGAAGCTTTCTTT
size: -; J: TRBJ1-5; length: 15; V: TRBV5-6; D: -; CDR3: CASSLGVKAGQPQHF; DNA: TGTGCCAGCAGCTTGGGGGTTAAAGCGGGTCAGCCCCAGCATTTT
size: -; J: TRBJ2-1; length: 15; V: TRBV5-5; D: -; CDR3: CASSLPPGSYNEQFF; DNA: TGTGCCAGCAGCTTGCCGCCAGGGTCCTACAATGAGCAGTTCTTC
size: -; J: TRBJ2-7; length: 17; V: TRBV14; D: -; CDR3: CASSPSGGGWSPYEQYF; DNA: TGTGCCAGCAGCCCCTCCGGAGGTGGCTGGAGTCCCTACGAGCAGTACTTC
size: -; J: TRBJ1-1; length: 15; V: TRBV7-2; D: -; CDR3: CASSLLSNLNTEAFF; DNA: TGTGCCAGCAGCCTGCTTTCGAACTTGAACACTGAAGCTTTCTTT
size: -; J: TRBJ2-6; length: 15; V: TRBV5-6; D: -; CDR3: CASSLGSSGANVLTF; DNA: TGTGCCAGCAGCTTGGGGAGCTCTGGGGCCAACGTCCTGACTTTC
size: -; J: TRBJ1-5; length: 14; V: TRBV19; D: TRBD1; CDR3: CASSRTGGDQPQHF; DNA: TGTGCCAGTAGTAGGACAGGGGGCGATCAGCCCCAGCATTTT
size: -; J: TRBJ2-5; length: 14; V: TRBV28; D: TRBD2; CDR3: CASSLRSGEETQYF; DNA: TGTGCCAGCAGTTTGCGTAGCGGGGAAGAGACCCAGTACTTC
size: many; J: TRBJ2-7; length: 14; V: TRBV7-9; D: -; CDR3: CASSLGHPWNEQYF; DNA: TGTGCCAGCAGCTTAGGACATCCTTGGAACGAGCAGTACTTC
size: -; J: TRBJ1-6; length: 16; V: TRBV5-1; D: TRBD1; CDR3: CASSLGQDTYNSPLHF; DNA: TGCGCCAGCAGCCTGGGACAGGATACCTATAATTCACCCCTCCACTTT
size: -; J: TRBJ1-2; length: 14; V: TRBV6-5; D: -; CDR3: CASRRAISSDGYTF; DNA: TGTGCCAGCAGGCGGGCCATAAGTTCCGATGGCTACACCTTC
size: -; J: TRBJ2-7; length: 16; V: TRBV7-8; D: TRBD2; CDR3: CASSLGSGEPTYEQYF; DNA: TGTGCCAGCAGCTTAGGTAGCGGGGAACCAACCTACGAGCAGTACTTC
size: once; J: TRBJ2-3; length: 15; V: TRBV9; D: TRBD1; CDR3: CASSGGQGAPDTQYF; DNA: TGTGCCAGCAGCGGGGGACAGGGGGCCCCAGATACGCAGTATTTT
size: -; J: TRBJ1-1; length: 15; V: TRBV11-2; D: -; CDR3: CASSLWGTLNTEAFF; DNA: TGTGCCAGCAGCTTATGGGGGACACTTAACACTGAAGCTTTCTTT
size: once; J: TRBJ2-1; length: 16; V: TRBV7-3; D: TRBD2; CDR3: CASSPQIAGWSNEQFF; DNA: TGTGCCAGCAGCCCCCAGATAGCGGGGTGGAGCAATGAGCAGTTCTTC